This T cell receptor (beta chain) came from a study of cytomegalovirus exposure and HLA in healthy donors. Turning to the study itself: An earlier analysis identified under 130 million unique TCR beta sequences in approximately 190 million T cells.

The V end was cut by 7 bases, the J end by 7 bases, with 17 bases between. Germline loops: CDR1 LNHDA, CDR2 SQIVND (reference sequence). The CDR3 is made up of 14 amino acids. The PCR made use of 60 Vbeta and 13 Jbeta primers. The method was immunoSEQ multiplex PCR; TCRdb's version includes in-frame clones alone and lacks a portion of them. The profile shows 150,000 to 200,000 clones, 70% to 80% of them singletons. In the case of this clone: The antigen is not known.

Study-wide points: Association of approximately 18,000 TCR beta sequences with HLA alleles was found at 0.05 false discovery rate in a later analysis.

The sequenced sample consisted of PBMCs. This chain uses TRBV19 with TRBJ2-1, with D maybe TRBD1 (6 bases). The source of this sequence is a man between 18 and 35 years old in good health and CMV-seronegative. CDR3 amino acids: CASNQGWVLNEQFF. CDR3 DNA: TGTGCCAGTAATCAGGGGTGGGTTTTGAATGAGCAGTTCTTC.